What follows is one TCR beta chain and its context. Its specificity is unknown. The culture ran for 10 days, and then CD4+ T cells were isolated. The person had PCR-confirmed SARS-CoV-2 infection between March and December 2020. As their vaccination, participants received two doses of either BNT162b2 or mRNA-1273. The sample comes from a study of vaccination effects on CD4 cells after COVID-19. Study background: The authors sampled a few convalescent patients early and late after vaccination. Study results and caveats: Marked clonal contraction was seen late after vaccination (in both infection- and vaccine-induced clones).

Produced via immunoSEQ multiplex PCR; TCRdb's table is partial and in-frame only. The sample has 40,000 to 45,000 clones; approximately 82% are singletons. The TCR sequence derives from a human donor who had a prior SARS-CoV-2 infection. Sample: CD4+ T cells from PBMCs cultured without peptide, taken after COVID-19 vaccination.

CDR3: CASSLEGLSYNEQFF. CDR3 nucleotides: TGTGCCAGCAGTTTAGAGGGCCTCTCCTACAATGAGCAGTTCTTC. The chain joins TRBV27 to TRBJ2-1; tentative D call: TRBD2 (5 bases). The CDR3 has 15 residues. V lost 2 bases and J lost 0, with 8 bases in between. Germline V gene lookup returns CDR1 MNHEY and CDR2 SMNVEV (reference sequence).